This T cell receptor beta chain was captured by sequencing in a study of metastatic and nonmetastatic thyroid tumors. Study at large: Samples came from malignant and benign thyroid patients, and repertoires were compared across blood and tumor or nodule tissue. Findings of the study overall: Reported TCR beta diversity, measured in blood and tumor, was significantly higher for malignant thyroid tumors than for benign nodules.

Before thyroid surgery, none of the patients had received any treatment. Authors' data handling: Clinicopathological groups differed in CDR3, with these differences serving to build a distant-metastasis classifier for papillary thyroid cancer. TCRdb recomputed clones from the PCR reads via MiXCR. The V and J calls come from TCRdb's annotation, not from the publication. The sample carries roughly 59,000 clones, around 15% recorded once. Per germline, CDR1 MNHGY and CDR2 SVAAGI. This CDR3 is 16 amino acids long. Comments on this clone: Its antigen is undetermined. One end of the junction is discordant with germline, which a read error may explain.

The receptor was derived from a male donor with papillary thyroid cancer or a benign thyroid nodule (not recorded which). Some clones in this sample may be carry-over from other donors' samples. The rearrangement uses TRBV6-9 and TRBJ2-1; 13 bases match TRBD2. Sample: blood. The CDR3 nucleotides read TGCTCCAGCACTGGCGGGACTAGCGGGGTTATCAATGAGCAGTTCTTC. Amino acid sequence: CSSTGGTSGVINEQFF.